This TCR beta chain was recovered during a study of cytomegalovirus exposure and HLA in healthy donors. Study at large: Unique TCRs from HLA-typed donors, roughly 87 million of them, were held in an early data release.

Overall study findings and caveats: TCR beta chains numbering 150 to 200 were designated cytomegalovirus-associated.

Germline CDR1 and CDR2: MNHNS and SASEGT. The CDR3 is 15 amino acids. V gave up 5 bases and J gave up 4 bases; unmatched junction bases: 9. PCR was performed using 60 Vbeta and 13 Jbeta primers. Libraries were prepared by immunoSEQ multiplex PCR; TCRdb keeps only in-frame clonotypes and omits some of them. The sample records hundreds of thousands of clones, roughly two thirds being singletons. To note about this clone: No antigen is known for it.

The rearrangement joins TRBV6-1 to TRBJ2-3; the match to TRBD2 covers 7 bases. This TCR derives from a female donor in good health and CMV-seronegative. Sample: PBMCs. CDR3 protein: CASSTMGGWADTQYF. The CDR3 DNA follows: TGTGCCAGCAGTACGATGGGAGGGTGGGCAGATACGCAGTATTTT.